The 27 T cell receptor beta chains listed next were all sequenced from one sample in a study of blood T cell repertoires in COVID-19. Sequenced by immunoSEQ multiplex PCR; TCRdb stores in-frame clones only, minus some. This sample has over 65,000 clones; approximately 79% occur once, and the top ten carry approximately 16%. Sequenced sample: peripheral blood. The receptors shown here come from a man at least 80 years old with active COVID-19.

The chain carries TRBV5-4 and TRBJ2-1; possible D gene TRBD2, 7 bases. Germline lookup yields CDR1 SGHNT and CDR2 YYREEE (reference sequence). This CDR3 spans 15 amino acids. V lost 0 bases to trimming and J lost 7 bases, with 14 bases between them. DNA for the CDR3: TGTGCCAGCAGCTTGGTGGGGGGGGCCAAAAATGAGCAGTTCTTC. This gives the protein CASSLVGGAKNEQFF. The full variable domain, with the rest looked up from reference TRBV5-4 and TRBJ2-1, is ETGVTQSPTHLIKTRGQQVTLRCSSQSGHNTVSWYQQALGQGPQFIFQYYREEENGRGNFPPRFSGLQFPNYSSELNVNALELDDSALYLCASSLVGGAKNEQFFGPGTRLTVL.

The chain has TRBV3-1 (or the pseudogene TRBV3-2) and TRBJ2-3; TRBD1 might be the D (6 bases). The germline V gene encodes CDR1 LGHDT and CDR2 YNNKEL (reference sequence). The CDR3 length is 18 residues. With 6 bases removed from V and 3 bases from J, the gap between germline ends came to 25 bases. CDR3 sequence: CASSQISSDRHLTDTQYF. CDR3 DNA sequence: TGTGCCAGCAGTCAAATAAGTTCGGACAGACACCTAACAGATACGCAGTATTTT.

The chain employs TRBV24-1 and TRBJ1-2; D not resolved. Trimming pared 2 bases from V and 2 bases from J, leaving 5 bases between. The CDR3 covers 13 residues. Germline V lookup: CDR1 KGHDR, CDR2 SFDVKD. The CDR3 sequence is CATSDWANYGYTF. CDR3 nucleotide sequence: TGTGCCACCAGTGATTGGGCGAACTATGGCTACACCTTC.

This clone has just one count. The chain employs TRBV28 and TRBJ1-1; TRBD1 matches 8 bases. The CDR3 loop spans 15 amino acids. Germline V lookup: CDR1 MDHEN, CDR2 SYDVKM. With 1 base clipped from V and 1 base from J, the junction kept 2 bases outside the gene matches. The chain's CDR3 is CASSLYGQGNTEAFF. CDR3 bases: TGTGCCAGCAGTTTATACGGACAGGGGAACACTGAAGCTTTCTTT.

A single count supports this clone. The chain joins TRBV6-5 to TRBJ1-2; tentatively, D is TRBD1 (6 bases). Germline V gene sequence: CDR1 MNHEY, CDR2 SVGAGI. The CDR3 consists of 14 residues. V was cut by 11 bases and J by 4 bases, with 20 bases left in between. The CDR3 DNA reads TGTGCCGTACTCCGGGACAATCCCCCCTATGGCTACACCTTC. Residues: CAVLRDNPPYGYTF.

V usage is TRBV18 and J usage is TRBJ1-6, with D possibly TRBD1 on 5 matching bases. Germline lookup yields CDR1 KGHSH and CDR2 LQKENI. This CDR3 is built from 15 residues. Trimming took 6 bases from V and 10 from J, leaving 19 bases between them. CDR3 sequence reads: CASSPGGQGYSPLHF. The CDR3 DNA reads as TGTGCCAGCTCCCCGGGGGGTCAAGGTTACTCACCCCTCCACTTT.

The J gene is TRBJ2-7, the V gene TRBV25-1; the match to TRBD1 covers 9 bases. Germline CDR1 is MGHDK and CDR2 is SYGVNS. J gave up 2 bases and V 1 base, and 9 bases lay outside the gene matches. The CDR3 consists of 17 residues. CDR3: CASSESLGQGSTYEQYF. CDR3 nucleotides: TGTGCCAGCAGTGAATCCCTTGGACAGGGGTCGACCTACGAGCAGTACTTC.

This chain links TRBV4-1 with TRBJ2-7; no reliable D call. Germline V gene sequence: CDR1 MGHRA, CDR2 YSYEKL. The CDR3 spans 13 residues. Between the trimmed V and J ends, which lost 3 bases and 6 bases, there was a span of 12 bases. CDR3 bases: TGCGCCAGCAGCCAGCCCACTGGCGGCGAGCAGTACTTC. It codes for CASSQPTGGEQYF.

The chain has TRBV4-2 and TRBJ2-3; 9 nucleotides align to TRBD2. The V and J ends lost 4 bases and 0 bases, in that order; junction bases with no gene match: 5. This CDR3 region has 16 residues. Germline CDR1 and CDR2: LGHNA and YNFKEQ. In DNA form, the CDR3 reads TGTGCCAGCAGCCTTGCCGGGACTAGCAGCACAGATACGCAGTATTTT. It encodes CASSLAGTSSTDTQYF.

The J gene is TRBJ2-7, the V gene TRBV28, with a tentative D call TRBD2 (5 bases). This CDR3 has 16 residues. CDR1 and CDR2 (germline): MDHEN, SYDVKM. Deletions cut 3 bases from V and 0 bases from J, with 15 bases between. Written as DNA, the CDR3 is TGTGCCAGCAGTTTCGGGGTGGTGAGGGTCTCCTACGAGCAGTACTTC. It is translated as CASSFGVVRVSYEQYF.

The chain combines TRBV7-9 with TRBJ1-1, with D possibly matching TRBD1 (6 bases). The CDR3 spans 14 residues. In germline, CDR1 is SEHNR, CDR2 FQNEAQ (reference sequence). V was cut by 6 bases and J by 2 bases, with 13 bases left in between. The CDR3 is CASRNRDTNTEAFF. CDR3 nucleotide sequence: TGTGCCAGCAGGAACCGGGACACAAACACTGAAGCTTTCTTT.

The chain combines TRBV19 with TRBJ2-5; TRBD1 aligns across 9 bases. The CDR3 is made up of 16 amino acids. Germline CDR1 and CDR2: LNHDA and SQIVND (reference sequence). V lost 4 bases to trimming and J lost 5 bases; unmatched junction nucleotides: 11. The CDR3: CASSNPETGGSETQYF. The CDR3 DNA reads TGTGCCAGTAGTAATCCCGAGACAGGGGGTTCTGAGACCCAGTACTTC.

The chain is built from TRBV5-1 and TRBJ2-5, with 7 nucleotides matching TRBD2. The germline V gene has CDR1 SGHRS and CDR2 YFSETQ. Trimming at V came to 3 bases and at J to 5 bases, leaving 7 bases not matched to a gene. There are 14 residues in the CDR3. CDR3 residues: CASSWGRDFETQYF. Written as DNA, the CDR3 is TGCGCCAGCAGCTGGGGGAGGGATTTTGAGACCCAGTACTTC.

This clone was found once. The CDR3 sequence: CASTPGQETYSNQPQHF. The CDR3 DNA sequence: TGCGCCAGCACACCGGGACAGGAGACTTATAGCAATCAGCCCCAGCATTTT. V and J are TRBV23-1 and TRBJ1-5; TRBD1 matches at 8 bases. TRBV23-1 qualifies as an ORF whose function is uncertain. The CDR3 is 17 amino acids. Trimming at V came to 7 bases and at J to 0 bases, leaving 11 bases not matched to a gene.

V is TRBV27 and J is TRBJ2-2, with 7 nucleotides matching TRBD2. The CDR3 extends over 15 amino acids. The ends lost 3 bases at V and 3 bases at J; junction bases unmatched: 4. The germline V gene has CDR1 MNHEY and CDR2 SMNVEV (reference sequence). CDR3 DNA: TGTGCCAGCAGTTTTGCCGGGAGGCACACCGGGGAGCTGTTTTTT. Translation gives CASSFAGRHTGELFF.

The chain has TRBV3-1 (or the pseudogene TRBV3-2) and TRBJ2-1, with 10 bases aligning to TRBD1. CDR1 LGHDT and CDR2 YNNKEL come from the germline V gene (reference sequence). The CDR3 runs to 15 residues. The trim removed 4 bases at V and 5 bases at J, leaving 5 bases unmatched. This CDR3 is CASSLRQGAHNEQFF. CDR3 in DNA: TGTGCCAGCAGCCTCAGACAGGGGGCACACAATGAGCAGTTCTTC.

The J gene is TRBJ1-2, the V gene TRBV20-1, with 8 bases lining up with TRBD1. Germline V lookup: CDR1 DFQATT, CDR2 SNEGSKA (reference sequence). Trimming at V came to 6 bases and at J to 12 bases, leaving 9 bases not matched to a gene. The CDR3 is 11 amino acids. The CDR3 here is CSATLDRVNTF. The CDR3 coding sequence is TGCAGTGCCACCCTGGACAGGGTCAACACCTTC.

The chain employs TRBV27 and TRBJ2-7, with D maybe TRBD1 (6 bases). The CDR3 runs to 13 residues. The V gene lost 3 bases and the J gene lost 6 bases, with 12 bases spanning the gap. Looked up from germline, CDR1 is MNHEY and CDR2 is SMNVEV (reference sequence). CDR3 nucleotide sequence: TGTGCCAGCAGTTTCTCGTTAGGGGGCGAGCAGTACTTC. Protein: CASSFSLGGEQYF.

The gene calls are TRBV7-2 and TRBJ1-3; D unclear. Germline V gene data show CDR1 as SGHTA and CDR2 as FQGNSA. V dropped 5 bases and J dropped 2 bases, with 13 bases sitting between them. The CDR3 length is 15 residues. The CDR3 DNA follows: TGTGCCAGCAGCCCGGTGGGCACGGCTGGAAACACCATATATTTT. Translated, it gives CASSPVGTAGNTIYF.

This clone was observed a handful of times. J is TRBJ2-3 and V is TRBV19; TRBD2 is a possible D gene (6 bases). The germline CDR1 and CDR2 sequences are LNHDA and SQIVND (reference sequence). This CDR3 region has 17 residues. With 6 bases removed from V and 0 bases from J, the gap between germline ends came to 19 bases. CDR3 sequence reads: CASSPETGGTSTDTQYF. CDR3 sequence (DNA): TGTGCCAGTAGCCCTGAGACTGGGGGGACTAGCACAGATACGCAGTATTTT.

CDR3 nucleotides: TGTGCCAGCGATAAACAGGGTTTACAGTCCGATGAGCAGTTCTTC. Encoded protein: CASDKQGLQSDEQFF. The J gene is TRBJ2-1, the V gene TRBV2; a possible D gene is TRBD1 (6 bases). The CDR3 has 15 residues. Germline loops: CDR1 SNHLY, CDR2 FYNNEI. V lost 8 bases, J lost 8 bases, and 22 bases lay in between.

The rearrangement links TRBV7-2 to TRBJ2-7; perhaps TRBD1 as D (5 bases). The CDR3 has 15 amino acids. Trimming took 6 bases from V and 3 from J, leaving 18 bases between them. The germline V gene has CDR1 SGHTA and CDR2 FQGNSA. CDR3 in amino acids: CASSLSPGNHYEQYF. The DNA for the CDR3 is TGTGCCAGCAGTCTTAGTCCAGGGAACCACTACGAGCAGTACTTC.

J is TRBJ2-7 and V is TRBV7-9, with D tentatively TRBD2 (5 bases). Germline V lookup: CDR1 SEHNR, CDR2 FQNEAQ (reference sequence). Trimming removed 5 bases at V and 4 bases at J, with 12 bases between. The CDR3 consists of 13 residues. In DNA form, the CDR3 reads TGTGCCAGCAGCCCGCGCACTAGTTACGAGCAGTACTTC. Residues: CASSPRTSYEQYF. Complete variable domain (other parts from reference TRBV7-9 and TRBJ2-7): DTGVSQNPRHKITKRGQNVTFRCDPISEHNRLYWYRQTLGQGPEFLTYFQNEAQLEKSRLLSDRFSAERPKGSFSTLEIQRTEQGDSAMYLCASSPRTSYEQYFGPGTRLTVT.

The chain links TRBV11-3 to TRBJ2-1, with D perhaps matching TRBD2 (6 bases). V was trimmed by 2 bases and J by 1 base, leaving 21 bases between them. Per the germline V gene, CDR1 is SGHNT and CDR2 is YENEEA. The CDR3 covers 19 residues. CDR3 in amino acids: CASSLIALGGRRSYNEQFF. CDR3 nucleotide sequence: TGTGCCAGCAGCTTAATAGCTTTGGGGGGTAGAAGATCCTACAATGAGCAGTTCTTC.

The chain employs TRBV5-1 and TRBJ2-3; 15 nucleotides align to TRBD2. This CDR3 has 19 residues. CDR1 SGHRS and CDR2 YFSETQ come from the germline V gene. V shed 4 bases, J shed 0 bases, and the junction held 9 bases outside the gene matches. CDR3 loop: CASSPTGLAGGISTDTQYF. The CDR3 region has the DNA TGCGCCAGCAGCCCGACGGGACTAGCGGGAGGCATTAGCACAGATACGCAGTATTTT. The variable domain in full, with the rest retrieved from reference TRBV5-1 and TRBJ2-3, is KAGVTQTPRYLIKTRGQQVTLSCSPISGHRSVSWYQQTPGQGLQFLFEYFSETQRNKGNFPGRFSGRQFSNSRSEMNVSTLELGDSALYLCASSPTGLAGGISTDTQYFGPGTRLTVL.

This clone was seen a few times. The gene calls are TRBV19 and TRBJ2-3; D perhaps matches TRBD2 (5 bases). Germline lookup yields CDR1 LNHDA and CDR2 SQIVND (reference sequence). Trimming took off 6 bases at V and 4 bases at J, with 14 bases between the two ends. This CDR3 is built from 14 residues. The CDR3 DNA reads as TGTGCCAGTAGCCGGACTTCTAATCCAGATACGCAGTATTTT. It specifies CASSRTSNPDTQYF. Variable domain in full (rest from reference TRBV19 and TRBJ2-3): DGGITQSPKYLFRKEGQNVTLSCEQNLNHDAMYWYRQDPGQGLRLIYYSQIVNDFQKGDIAEGYSVSREKKESFPLTVTSAQKNPTAFYLCASSRTSNPDTQYFGPGTRLTVL.

The chain has TRBV5-1 and TRBJ2-5, with D uncertain. V was clipped by 6 bases and J by 2 bases, with 11 bases between them. This CDR3 region has 13 residues. Germline CDR1 SGHRS, CDR2 YFSETQ. The CDR3, as DNA: TGCGCCAGCACCATAACAGCACAAGAGACCCAGTACTTC. Translating it yields CASTITAQETQYF.